This T cell receptor (beta chain) originates from a study of T cell changes during pregnancy in multiple sclerosis. Sequencing was performed with immunoSEQ multiplex PCR; in TCRdb, only in-frame clones are kept and a portion is missing. This table has some 59,000 clones, around 89% appearing once. Germline V gives CDR1 LNHDA, CDR2 SQIVND (reference sequence). Unmatched junction bases numbered 15, after V lost 4 bases and J lost 9 bases. The CDR3 runs 16 residues. The chain couples TRBV19 to TRBJ2-1, with 7 bases aligning to TRBD2. This sequence originates from a female donor with multiple sclerosis, enrolled in a pregnancy study. Sample: peripheral blood, taken in the first trimester of pregnancy. CDR3 amino acids: CASSTRDGGLFPEQFF. The CDR3, as DNA: TGTGCCAGTAGTACCCGGGACGGGGGACTATTTCCTGAGCAGTTCTTC. The entire variable domain, with the rest obtained from reference TRBV19 and TRBJ2-1, is as follows: DGGITQSPKYLFRKEGQNVTLSCEQNLNHDAMYWYRQDPGQGLRLIYYSQIVNDFQKGDIAEGYSVSREKKESFPLTVTSAQKNPTAFYLCASSTRDGGLFPEQFFGPGTRLTVL.